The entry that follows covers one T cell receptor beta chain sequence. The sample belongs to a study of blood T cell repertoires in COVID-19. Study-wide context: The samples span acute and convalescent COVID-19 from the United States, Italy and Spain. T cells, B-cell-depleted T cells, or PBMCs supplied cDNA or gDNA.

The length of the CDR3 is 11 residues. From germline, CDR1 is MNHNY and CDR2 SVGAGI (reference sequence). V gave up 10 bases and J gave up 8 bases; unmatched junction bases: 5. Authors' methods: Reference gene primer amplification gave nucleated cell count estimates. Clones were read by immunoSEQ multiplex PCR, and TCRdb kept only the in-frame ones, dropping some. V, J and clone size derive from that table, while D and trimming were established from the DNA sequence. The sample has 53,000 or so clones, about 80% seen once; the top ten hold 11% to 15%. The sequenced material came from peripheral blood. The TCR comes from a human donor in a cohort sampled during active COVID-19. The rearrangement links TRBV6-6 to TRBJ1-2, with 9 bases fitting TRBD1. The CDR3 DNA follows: TGTGCCACCGGGACAGGGTTCGGCTACACCTTC. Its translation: CATGTGFGYTF.